This T cell receptor (beta chain) was recovered during a study of blood T cell repertoires in COVID-19. At the level of the study: There were acute and convalescent COVID-19 samples, and they came from the United States, Italy and Spain. The analysed material was cDNA or gDNA that came from T cells, B-cell-depleted T cells, or PBMCs.

With 3 bases removed from V and 0 bases from J, the gap between germline ends came to 5 bases. Germline loops: CDR1 SGHTA, CDR2 FQGTGA. This CDR3 has 13 residues. Per the original data handling: Reference gene primer amplification in the assay estimated nucleated cell counts. Sequencing used immunoSEQ multiplex PCR; TCRdb keeps in-frame clones, though not all of them. That table gives V, J and clone size, and the DNA gave D and trimming. The sample shows fewer than 60,000 clones, 79% of them seen only once. Sequencing was performed on peripheral blood. This clonotype originated in a man between 65 and 80 years old with acute or convalescent COVID-19. The chain couples TRBV7-3 to TRBJ1-1, with D unresolved. The CDR3 DNA reads as TGTGCCAGCAGCTTCACATTGAACACTGAAGCTTTCTTT. Translation: CASSFTLNTEAFF.